Each of the 24 T cell receptor beta chains below was sequenced from the same sample in a study of T cells expressing NK-cell markers (dated by TCRdb to the early 2020s). Libraries were built with 5' RACE. Sequencer: Illumina HiSeq 2000. TCRdb reprocessed the reads into one record per CDR3 protein sequence, lacking DNA. The table for this sample records some 440,000 distinct CDR3 sequences. 1.4% of the sample comes from the top ten. Sequenced input: blood T cells: a sorted CD56 or NKG2C T cell subset, CD4+ or CD8+ T cells, or bulk PBMC T cells (not recorded which). The receptor source for this set is a woman aged 50 to 60 in good health. Donor details come from another sample of the same person, matched by shared clones.

The chain joins TRBV5-1 to TRBJ2-3; TCRdb picks TRBD2, but there is no DNA to check that call. The CDR3 contains 15 residues. The germline CDR1 and CDR2 sequences are SGHRS and YFSETQ. CDR3 in amino acids: CASSRLAGGTDTQYF.

This chain connects TRBV27 to TRBJ2-3; the D gene TCRdb calls, TRBD2, cannot be checked with no DNA. The length of the CDR3 is 17 residues. Germline V CDR1 and CDR2: MNHEY, SMNVEV (reference sequence). The CDR3: CASSLWTSGGTRDTQYF.

J is TRBJ2-4 and V is TRBV13; TCRdb gives TRBD2 as the D gene, but with no DNA this cannot be confirmed. Germline loops: CDR1 PRHDT, CDR2 FYEKMQ (reference sequence). This CDR3 comprises 17 residues. CDR3 sequence: CASSQRLGGVSQNIQYF.

The CDR3 reads CASSLGRNSYNEQFF. The gene calls are TRBV11-3 and TRBJ2-1. This CDR3 contains 15 residues. The germline gives CDR1 SGHNT, CDR2 YENEEA.

V and J are TRBV12-3 or TRBV12-4 and TRBJ2-1. CDR3 length: 11 residues. The chain's CDR3 is CASERENEQFF.

The chain has TRBV3-1 and TRBJ1-4; TCRdb's D call, TRBD1, is unchecked because there is no DNA. The germline V gene encodes CDR1 LGHDT and CDR2 YNNKEL (reference sequence). The CDR3 consists of 16 residues. The chain's CDR3 is CASSQSGAPWAEKLFF.

This chain uses TRBV7-8 with TRBJ2-3; absent DNA, TCRdb's TRBD1 call cannot be checked. Germline CDR1 is SGHVS and CDR2 is FQNEAQ. CDR3 length equals 15 residues. CDR3 in amino acids: CASSWPSGGTDTQYF. The full variable domain, its missing parts supplied by reference TRBV7-8 and TRBJ2-3, is GAGVSQSPRYKVAKRGQDVALRCDPISGHVSLFWYQQALGQGPEFLTYFQNEAQLDKSGLPSDRFFAERPEGSVSTLKIQRTQQEDSAVYLCASSWPSGGTDTQYFGPGTRLTVL.

The V gene is TRBV6-5, the J gene TRBJ2-1. The CDR3 spans 14 residues. CDR1 and CDR2 (germline): MNHEY, SVGAGI. The chain's CDR3 is CASSYRSSYNEQFF.

The genes are TRBV9 and TRBJ2-3; TCRdb picks TRBD1, but there is no DNA to check that call. Germline V lookup: CDR1 SGDLS, CDR2 YYNGEE. The CDR3 has 15 amino acids. CDR3: CASSFPTGGTDTQYF.

The chain uses TRBV29-1 and TRBJ2-2; TCRdb reports TRBD1, a call that lacks DNA to check it against. The V gene's germline CDR1 is SQVTM and CDR2 ANQGSEA. CDR3 length: 16 residues. CDR3 protein: CSVRHLGQGYAGELFF.

The CDR3: CSALSSRGVDYGYTF. The V and J genes are TRBV20-1 and TRBJ1-2; TCRdb's assignment of TRBD1 cannot be checked, as there is no DNA. Germline CDR1 and CDR2: DFQATT and SNEGSKA (reference sequence). The CDR3 runs to 15 residues.

This rearrangement joins TRBV29-1 to TRBJ1-1. Looked up from germline, CDR1 is SQVTM and CDR2 is ANQGSEA. CDR3 length equals 13 residues. The CDR3 region is CSVVTGGLDEAFF.

CDR3 in amino acids: CASSLEGNLANEQFF. This chain connects TRBV5-1 to TRBJ2-1. The CDR3 has 15 amino acids. CDR1 and CDR2 from the germline V gene are SGHRS and YFSETQ.

This chain links TRBV5-1 with TRBJ2-1. The CDR3 sequence is 13 residues long. Germline lookup yields CDR1 SGHRS and CDR2 YFSETQ. This chain's CDR3 is CASSLTPFDEQFF.

V is TRBV27 and J is TRBJ2-5. This CDR3 spans 14 amino acids. Germline lookup yields CDR1 MNHEY and CDR2 SMNVEV (reference sequence). CDR3 sequence: CASSFWRDKETQYF.

This rearrangement joins TRBV18 to TRBJ1-6; TCRdb lists TRBD1, though no DNA is available to test this call. This CDR3 has 12 amino acids. Germline CDR1 KGHSH, CDR2 LQKENI. The CDR3 loop is CASKQGDSPLHF.

CDR3 sequence reads: CASSHAGSSSSYNEQFF. V is TRBV4-2 and J is TRBJ2-1; TCRdb calls TRBD2, which cannot be checked without DNA. The germline V gene has CDR1 LGHNA and CDR2 YNFKEQ. This CDR3 has 17 amino acids.

The V and J genes are TRBV19 and TRBJ1-2; the D gene TCRdb calls, TRBD1, cannot be checked with no DNA. The CDR3 runs 17 residues. Germline CDR1 and CDR2: LNHDA and SQIVND (reference sequence). The CDR3 region is CASSMESSGGWNYGYTF.

The chain links TRBV20-1 to TRBJ2-2; the D call of TRBD2 rests on TCRdb alone, since no DNA is present to check it. Looked up from germline, CDR1 is DFQATT and CDR2 is SNEGSKA (reference sequence). The CDR3 has 17 amino acids. CDR3 loop: CSARDLRTSGRSGELFF.

The chain links TRBV7-3 to TRBJ2-7; TCRdb gives TRBD1 as the D gene, but with no DNA this cannot be confirmed. This CDR3 is 14 amino acids long. Germline V lookup: CDR1 SGHTA, CDR2 FQGTGA. The CDR3 sequence: CASSYPGGVHEQYF.

The gene calls are TRBV20-1 and TRBJ2-2; there is no DNA to check the TCRdb D call of TRBD2. CDR3 size: 19 residues. The germline V gene encodes CDR1 DFQATT and CDR2 SNEGSKA (reference sequence). The CDR3 sequence: CSARGFYGGSVRNTGELFF.

This rearrangement joins TRBV11-2 to TRBJ2-7. The CDR3 has 13 residues. Germline V gene data show CDR1 as SGHAT and CDR2 as FQNNGV. The CDR3 loop is CASSDMLAREQYF.

The J gene is TRBJ1-1, the V gene TRBV5-6; TCRdb's D call of TRBD1 is untestable without DNA. Germline V gene sequence: CDR1 SGHDT, CDR2 YYEEEE. The CDR3 runs 15 residues. CDR3 sequence reads: CASSFGASRNTEAFF. Together with reference TRBV5-6 and TRBJ1-1, the CDR3 gives the full variable domain: DAGVTQSPTHLIKTRGQQVTLRCSPKSGHDTVSWYQQALGQGPQFIFQYYEEEERQRGNFPDRFSGHQFPNYSSELNVNALLLGDSALYLCASSFGASRNTEAFFGQGTRLTVV.

The chain employs TRBV20-1 and TRBJ1-1; TCRdb gives TRBD1 as the D gene, but with no DNA this cannot be confirmed. Per germline, CDR1 DFQATT and CDR2 SNEGSKA (reference sequence). The CDR3 is 17 amino acids. The CDR3: CSARDPLTGSANTEAFF.